A selection of T cell receptor beta chains follows, all from one sample in a study of neoadjuvant anti-PD-1 for oral cavity cancer. Sequencing was performed with immunoSEQ multiplex PCR; in TCRdb, only in-frame clones are kept and a portion is missing. The data contain fewer than 15,000 clones, approximately 74% of them singletons. Sample: PBMCs, taken after nivolumab (anti-PD-1) treatment. Receptor source: a person between 40 and 85 years old with oral cavity squamous cell carcinoma. Both conserved end residues are part of each CDR3. D genes are given only for firm matches. Clone size is shown for a subset of rows, as once, few, many or a class of expanded clone.

j_call v_call clone_size d_call cdr3_nt cdr3_aa
TRBJ2-2 TRBV6-7 . . TGTGCCAGCAGTCGCTTCTACACCGGGGAGCTGTTTTTT CASSRFYTGELFF
TRBJ2-7 TRBV28 . . TGTGCCAGCAGTTTTATAGGGGTCCACGAGCAGTACTTC CASSFIGVHEQYF
TRBJ2-7 TRBV28 . . TGTGCCAGCAGTTCATCAGACGGGACCCTCTACGAGCAGTACTTC CASSSSDGTLYEQYF
TRBJ1-5 TRBV5-8 . . TGTGCCAGCAGCTTGGGACAGGCTAGCAATCAGCCCCAGCATTTT CASSLGQASNQPQHF
TRBJ2-6 TRBV27 few . TGTGCCAGCAGTTTGAATCCTACTGGGGCCAACGTCCTGACTTTC CASSLNPTGANVLTF
TRBJ1-1 TRBV11-2 once . TGTGCCAGCAGCTTAGTGGGTAAAGGGGGGACCACTGAAGCTTTCTTT CASSLVGKGGTTEAFF
TRBJ2-2 TRBV5-4 . TRBD2 TGTGCCAGCAGCCAAAGACTAGCGGGAGGGCCGAACACCGGGGAGCTGTTTTTT CASSQRLAGGPNTGELFF
TRBJ1-1 TRBV5-4 . . TGTGCCAGCAGCTTAGGACAGCGGGATGAAGCTTTCTTT CASSLGQRDEAFF
TRBJ1-4 TRBV2 . TRBD1 TGTGCCAGCAATGAACAGGGGTCGACTAATGAAAAACTGTTTTTT CASNEQGSTNEKLFF
TRBJ2-2 TRBV6-5 . . TGTGCCAGCACTGCTGGGGTCGCGAACACCGGGGAGCTGTTTTTT CASTAGVANTGELFF
TRBJ2-3 TRBV27 . TRBD1 TGTGCCAGCAGTTTGATCCGGACAGGGTCTCCAGATACGCAGTATTTT CASSLIRTGSPDTQYF
TRBJ2-5 TRBV9 . . TGTGCCAGCAGTCCCGGAGGGTGGTACCAAGAGACCCAGTACTTC CASSPGGWYQETQYF
TRBJ2-3 TRBV2 . . TGTGCCAGCAGTGAAGTGGATACGCAGTATTTT CASSEVDTQYF
TRBJ2-1 TRBV9 . TRBD1 TGTGCCAGCAGCGTAGAATGGGTGGGGACAGAAGTTTTCTTC CASSVEWVGTEVFF
TRBJ1-1 TRBV14 once TRBD1 TGTGCCAGCAGCCAAGATCAGGACAGGGAGGAAGCTTTCTTT CASSQDQDREEAFF
TRBJ2-6 TRBV5-1 . . TGCGCCAGCGTCGGGAAGGGACCTCCCTTTGGGGCCAACGTCCTGACTTTC CASVGKGPPFGANVLTF
TRBJ1-1 TRBV6-1 . . TGTGCCAGCAGTGGGTTAGAAGCTTTCTTT CASSGLEAFF
TRBJ2-1 TRBV2 . TRBD2 TGTGCCAGCAGTGAGGGACTAGCGGGAGCGGGTGAGCAGTTCTTC CASSEGLAGAGEQFF